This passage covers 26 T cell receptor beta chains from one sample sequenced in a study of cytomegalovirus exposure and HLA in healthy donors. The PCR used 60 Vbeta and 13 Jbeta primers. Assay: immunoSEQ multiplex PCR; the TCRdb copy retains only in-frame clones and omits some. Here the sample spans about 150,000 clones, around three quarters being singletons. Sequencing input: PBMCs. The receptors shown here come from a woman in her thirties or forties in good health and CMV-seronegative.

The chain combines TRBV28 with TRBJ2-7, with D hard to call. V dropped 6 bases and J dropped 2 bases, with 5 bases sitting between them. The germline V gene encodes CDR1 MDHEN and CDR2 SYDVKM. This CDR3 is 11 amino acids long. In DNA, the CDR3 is TGTGCCAGCAGCGACACCTACGAGCAGTACTTC. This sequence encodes CASSDTYEQYF.

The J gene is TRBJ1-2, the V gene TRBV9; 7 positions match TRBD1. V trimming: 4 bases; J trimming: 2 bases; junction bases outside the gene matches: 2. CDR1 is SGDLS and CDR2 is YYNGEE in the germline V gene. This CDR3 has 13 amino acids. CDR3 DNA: TGTGCCAGCAGCCCGGGACAGAACTATGGCTACACCTTC. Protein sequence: CASSPGQNYGYTF.

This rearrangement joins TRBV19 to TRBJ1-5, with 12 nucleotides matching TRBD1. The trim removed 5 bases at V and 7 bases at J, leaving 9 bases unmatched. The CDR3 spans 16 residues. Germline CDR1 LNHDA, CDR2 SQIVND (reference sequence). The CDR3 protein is CASSGPGQGAEQPQHF. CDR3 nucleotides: TGTGCCAGTAGTGGACCGGGACAGGGGGCAGAGCAGCCCCAGCATTTT.

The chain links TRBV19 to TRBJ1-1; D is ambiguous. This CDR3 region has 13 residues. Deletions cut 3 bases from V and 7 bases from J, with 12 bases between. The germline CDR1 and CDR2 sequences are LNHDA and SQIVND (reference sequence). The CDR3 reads CASSMEGAFEAFF. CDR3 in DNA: TGTGCCAGTAGTATGGAGGGCGCGTTTGAAGCTTTCTTT.

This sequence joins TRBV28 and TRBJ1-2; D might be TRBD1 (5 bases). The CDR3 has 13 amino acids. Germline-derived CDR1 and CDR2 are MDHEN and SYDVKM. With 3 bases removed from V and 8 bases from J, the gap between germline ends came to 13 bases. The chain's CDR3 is CASSFGGRRGYTF. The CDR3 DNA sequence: TGTGCCAGCAGTTTCGGGGGAAGAAGAGGCTACACCTTC.

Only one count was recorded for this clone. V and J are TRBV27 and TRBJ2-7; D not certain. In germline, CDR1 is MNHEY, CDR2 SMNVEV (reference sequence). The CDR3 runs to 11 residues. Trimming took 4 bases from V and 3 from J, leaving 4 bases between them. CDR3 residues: CASSSHYEQYF. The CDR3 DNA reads TGTGCCAGCAGTTCCCACTACGAGCAGTACTTC.

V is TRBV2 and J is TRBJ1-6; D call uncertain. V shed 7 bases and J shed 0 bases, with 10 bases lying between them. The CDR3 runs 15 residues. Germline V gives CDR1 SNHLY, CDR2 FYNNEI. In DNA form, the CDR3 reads TGTGCCAGCATCAAAGGGAGCTCCTATAATTCACCCCTCCACTTT. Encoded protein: CASIKGSSYNSPLHF.

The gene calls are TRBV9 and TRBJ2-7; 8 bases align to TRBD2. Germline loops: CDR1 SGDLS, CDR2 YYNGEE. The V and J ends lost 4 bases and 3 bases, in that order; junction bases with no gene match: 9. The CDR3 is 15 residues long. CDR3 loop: CASSPRTSSDYEQYF. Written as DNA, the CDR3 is TGTGCCAGCAGCCCCCGGACTAGCTCGGACTACGAGCAGTACTTC.

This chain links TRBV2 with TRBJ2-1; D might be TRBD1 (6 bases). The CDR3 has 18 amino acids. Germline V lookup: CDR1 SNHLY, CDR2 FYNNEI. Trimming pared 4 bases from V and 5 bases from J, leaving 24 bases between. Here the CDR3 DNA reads TGTGCCAGCAGTGTATTTCGGTTCTGGACAGAGAAGAACAATGAGCAGTTCTTC. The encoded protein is CASSVFRFWTEKNNEQFF.

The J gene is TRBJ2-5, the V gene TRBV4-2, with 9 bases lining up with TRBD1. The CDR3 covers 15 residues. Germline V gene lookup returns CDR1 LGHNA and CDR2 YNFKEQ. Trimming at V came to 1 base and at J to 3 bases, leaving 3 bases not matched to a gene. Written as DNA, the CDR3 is TGTGCCAGCAGCCAAGCGAGGACAGGGGAAGAGACCCAGTACTTC. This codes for CASSQARTGEETQYF.

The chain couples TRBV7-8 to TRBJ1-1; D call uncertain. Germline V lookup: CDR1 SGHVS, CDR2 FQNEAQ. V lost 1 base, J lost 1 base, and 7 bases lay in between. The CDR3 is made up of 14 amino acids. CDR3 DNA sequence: TGTGCCAGCAGCTTAGTACGAGGGAACACTGAAGCTTTCTTT. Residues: CASSLVRGNTEAFF.

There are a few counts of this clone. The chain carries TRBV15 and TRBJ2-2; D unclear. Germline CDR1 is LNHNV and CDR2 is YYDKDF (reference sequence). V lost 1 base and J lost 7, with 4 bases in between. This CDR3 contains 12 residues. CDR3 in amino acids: CATSRVGGELFF. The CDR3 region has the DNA TGTGCCACCAGCAGAGTCGGCGGGGAGCTGTTTTTT.

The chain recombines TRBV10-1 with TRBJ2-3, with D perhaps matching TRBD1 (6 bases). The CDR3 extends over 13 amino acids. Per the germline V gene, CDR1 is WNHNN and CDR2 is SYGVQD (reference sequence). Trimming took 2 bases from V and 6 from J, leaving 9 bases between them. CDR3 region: CASSEGGSDTQYF. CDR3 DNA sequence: TGCGCCAGCAGTGAGGGGGGCTCGGATACGCAGTATTTT.

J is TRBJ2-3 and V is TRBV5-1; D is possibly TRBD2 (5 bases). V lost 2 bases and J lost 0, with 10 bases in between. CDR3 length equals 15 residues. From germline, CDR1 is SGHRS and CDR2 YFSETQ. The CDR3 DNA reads TGCGCCAGCAGCTTAGCGGCTAGCAGCACAGATACGCAGTATTTT. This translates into CASSLAASSTDTQYF.

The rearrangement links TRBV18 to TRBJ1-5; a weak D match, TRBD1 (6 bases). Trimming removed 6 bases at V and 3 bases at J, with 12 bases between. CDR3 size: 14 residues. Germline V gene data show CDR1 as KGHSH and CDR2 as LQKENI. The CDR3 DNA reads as TGTGCCAGCTCTCCGGACAGTCCCAATCAGCCCCAGCATTTT. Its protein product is CASSPDSPNQPQHF.

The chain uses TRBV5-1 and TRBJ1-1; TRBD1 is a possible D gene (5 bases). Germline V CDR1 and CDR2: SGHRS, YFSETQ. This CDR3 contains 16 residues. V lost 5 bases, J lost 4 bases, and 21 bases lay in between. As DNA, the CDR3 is TGCGCCAGCAGAACTAAGGCGGGACCAGTCGGCACTGAAGCTTTCTTT. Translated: CASRTKAGPVGTEAFF. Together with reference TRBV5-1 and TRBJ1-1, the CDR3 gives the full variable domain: KAGVTQTPRYLIKTRGQQVTLSCSPISGHRSVSWYQQTPGQGLQFLFEYFSETQRNKGNFPGRFSGRQFSNSRSEMNVSTLELGDSALYLCASRTKAGPVGTEAFFGQGTRLTVV.

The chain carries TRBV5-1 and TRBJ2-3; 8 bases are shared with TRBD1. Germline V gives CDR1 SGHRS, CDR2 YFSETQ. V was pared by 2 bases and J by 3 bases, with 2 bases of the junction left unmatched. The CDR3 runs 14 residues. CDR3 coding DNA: TGCGCCAGCAGCTTACAGGGGGGAACAGATACGCAGTATTTT. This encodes CASSLQGGTDTQYF. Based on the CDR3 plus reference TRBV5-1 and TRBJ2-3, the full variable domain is KAGVTQTPRYLIKTRGQQVTLSCSPISGHRSVSWYQQTPGQGLQFLFEYFSETQRNKGNFPGRFSGRQFSNSRSEMNVSTLELGDSALYLCASSLQGGTDTQYFGPGTRLTVL.

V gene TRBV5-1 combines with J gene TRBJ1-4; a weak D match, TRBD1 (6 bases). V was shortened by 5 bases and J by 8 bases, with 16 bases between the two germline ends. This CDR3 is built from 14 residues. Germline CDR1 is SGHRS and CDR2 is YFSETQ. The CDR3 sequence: CASSSGELGEKLFF. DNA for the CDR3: TGCGCCAGCAGTTCAGGGGAGTTGGGCGAAAAACTGTTTTTT.

CDR3 sequence: CACTRWGGNEQFF. Here the CDR3 DNA reads TGTGCCTGCACCCGGTGGGGGGGCAATGAGCAGTTCTTC. The J gene is TRBJ2-1, the V gene TRBV28; 7 nucleotides line up with TRBD2. The germline V gene has CDR1 MDHEN and CDR2 SYDVKM. The trim removed 11 bases at V and 6 bases at J, leaving 10 bases unmatched. CDR3 length: 13 residues.

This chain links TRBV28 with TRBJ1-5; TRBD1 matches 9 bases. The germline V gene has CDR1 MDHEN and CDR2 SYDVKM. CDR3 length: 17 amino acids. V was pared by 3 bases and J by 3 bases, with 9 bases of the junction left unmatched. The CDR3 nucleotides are TGTGCCAGCAGTTTCATACAGGGGGCGCGGTACAATCAGCCCCAGCATTTT. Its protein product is CASSFIQGARYNQPQHF.

In nucleotides, the CDR3 is TGCGCCAGCACCGAACAGGAAAAGTCACCCCTCCACTTT. Residues: CASTEQEKSPLHF. The chain carries TRBV5-1 and TRBJ1-6; D is possibly TRBD1 (5 bases). Trimming stripped 6 bases from V and 10 bases from J, with 14 bases between. This CDR3 has 13 residues. Per germline, CDR1 SGHRS and CDR2 YFSETQ.

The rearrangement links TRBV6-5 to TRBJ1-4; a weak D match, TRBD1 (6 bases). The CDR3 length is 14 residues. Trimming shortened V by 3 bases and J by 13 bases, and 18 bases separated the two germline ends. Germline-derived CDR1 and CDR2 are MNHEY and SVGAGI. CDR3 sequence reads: CASSYFRTDPRLFF. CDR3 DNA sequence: TGTGCCAGCAGTTATTTTAGGACAGATCCCCGACTGTTTTTT.

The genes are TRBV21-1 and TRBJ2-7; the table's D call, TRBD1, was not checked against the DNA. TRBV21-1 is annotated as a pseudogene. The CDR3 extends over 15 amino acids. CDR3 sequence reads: CASSKVGTGYWEQYF. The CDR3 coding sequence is TGTGCCAGCAGCAAAGTTGGGACAGGGTATTGGGAGCAGTACTTC.

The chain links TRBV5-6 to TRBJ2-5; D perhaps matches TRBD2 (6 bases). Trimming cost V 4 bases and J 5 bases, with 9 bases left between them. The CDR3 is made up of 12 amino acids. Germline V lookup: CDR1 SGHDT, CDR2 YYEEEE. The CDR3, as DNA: TGTGCCAGCAGCCGCGGGGAGGAGACCCAGTACTTC. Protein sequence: CASSRGEETQYF.

The chain's CDR3 is CASSIQGLYEQYF. The CDR3 DNA follows: TGTGCCAGTAGTATTCAGGGACTCTACGAGCAGTACTTC. The gene calls are TRBV19 and TRBJ2-7, with TRBD2 as a possible D gene (6 bases). CDR1 is LNHDA, CDR2 SQIVND, per germline (reference sequence). CDR3 size: 13 residues. V lost 3 bases and J 3 bases, leaving 9 bases between the germline ends.

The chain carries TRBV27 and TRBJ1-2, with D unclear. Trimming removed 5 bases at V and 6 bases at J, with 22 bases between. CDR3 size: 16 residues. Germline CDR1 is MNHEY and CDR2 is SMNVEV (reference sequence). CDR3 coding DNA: TGTGCCAGCAGTCCACACCTGGACTTGAGCCGGAATGGCTACACCTTC. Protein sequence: CASSPHLDLSRNGYTF.